The T cell receptor (beta chain) described here comes from a study of T cells in women clearing cervical HPV infection. Turning to the study itself: Controls were women whose single incident HPV16 infection cleared within 12 months without precancer or cancer. HLA type could not be excluded as a confounder. Study-level points and caveats: Combining TCR richness with V gene abundances gave roughly 0.84 AUC.

Produced via immunoSEQ multiplex PCR; TCRdb's table is partial and in-frame only. The table counts tens of thousands of clones; 5% lies in the top ten. Concerning this clone itself: Antigen specificity is unknown.

The sample comprised blood buffy coat. The clonotype comes from a woman between 18 and 70 years old with a cervical HPV16 infection that either progressed to CIN3+ or cleared (not recorded which).

Here the CDR3 reads CASSSGGASYEQYF. The covered CDR3 bases are TGTGCCAGCAGCTCAGGAGGAGCTTCCTACGAG. The J gene is TRBJ2-7, the V gene TRBV7-6; maybe TRBD2 (5 bases). The read finishes 3 residues shy of the CDR3 end, and the germline J gene is used to complete it. V was cut by 4 bases and J by 1 base, with 11 bases left in between. The CDR3 has 14 residues. Per the germline V gene, CDR1 is SGHVS and CDR2 is FNYEAQ. The entire variable domain, with the rest obtained from reference TRBV7-6 and TRBJ2-7, is as follows: GAGVSQSPRYKVTKRGQDVALRCDPISGHVSLYWYRQALGQGPEFLTYFNYEAQQDKSGLPNDRFSAERPEGSISTLTIQRTEQRDSAMYRCASSSGGASYEQYFGPGTRLTVT.